This TCR beta chain emerged from a study of cytomegalovirus exposure and HLA in healthy donors. Study-wide context: The same platform was used for the 100 to 150 validation repertoires and the roughly 640 first-cohort repertoires, a later analysis reported. Findings and caveats of the study: Listed as cytomegalovirus-associated were approximately 160 TCR beta chains. Rarity marked most TCR sequences, yet some public TCRs occurred in many donors.

This CDR3 has 15 amino acids. This clone appeared a single time. Its antigen is currently unknown. Generated by immunoSEQ multiplex PCR, the TCRdb table keeps only in-frame clones and is missing some. Counted here are 250,000 to 400,000 clones, approximately 86% occurring once; the ten biggest clones make up over 1%. Sequences were obtained from PBMCs. The source of this sequence is a woman in her thirties in good health and CMV-seropositive. This chain uses TRBV21-1 with TRBJ1-2; no DNA check was done on the table's D call, TRBD1. TRBV21-1 is noted as a pseudogene. The CDR3 sequence is CASTTGDTTNYGYTF. CDR3 bases: TGTGCCAGCACCACTGGGGACACAACTAACTATGGCTACACCTTC.